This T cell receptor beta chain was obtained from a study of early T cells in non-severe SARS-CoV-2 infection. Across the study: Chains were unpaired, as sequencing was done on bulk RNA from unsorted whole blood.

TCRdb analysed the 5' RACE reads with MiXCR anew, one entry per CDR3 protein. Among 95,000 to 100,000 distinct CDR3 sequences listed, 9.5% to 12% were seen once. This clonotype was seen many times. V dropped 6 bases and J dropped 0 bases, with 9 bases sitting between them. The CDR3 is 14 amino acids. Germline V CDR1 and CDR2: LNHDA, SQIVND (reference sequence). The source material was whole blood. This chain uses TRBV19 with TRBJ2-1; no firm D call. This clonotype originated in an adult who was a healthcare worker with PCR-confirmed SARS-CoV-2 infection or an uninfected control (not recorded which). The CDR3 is CASRTLSSYNEQFF. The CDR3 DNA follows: TGTGCCAGTAGAACCCTGAGCTCCTACAATGAGCAGTTCTTC.